One and the same sample provided the 12 T cell receptor beta chains below, sequenced in a study of yellow fever vaccine responses in identical twins. Using its own MiXCR run on the RT-PCR reads, TCRdb lists one record per CDR3 protein. Of roughly 570 distinct CDR3 sequences in the sample, 70% to 80% are singletons; the top ten hold around 40%. The sample in question was T cells from blood (PBMCs), unsorted or a sorted subset (not recorded which), obtained before or after yellow fever vaccination (not recorded which). The receptors were gathered from a female donor who received the yellow fever vaccine.

The chain links TRBV24-1 to TRBJ2-7, with D uncertain. V lost 2 bases to trimming and J lost 2 bases, with 9 bases between them. This CDR3 is built from 14 residues. In germline, CDR1 is KGHDR, CDR2 SFDVKD. CDR3 bases: TGTGCCACCAGTGATTGGCGGAATACCTACGAGCAGTACTTC. Encoded protein: CATSDWRNTYEQYF.

The chain employs TRBV16 and TRBJ2-7; the match to TRBD2 covers 9 bases. In germline, CDR1 is KGHSY, CDR2 FQNENV. With V trimmed by 1 base and J by 8 bases, 9 bases remained unmatched. This CDR3 comprises 15 residues. The chain's CDR3 is CASSQWGSGGEQQYV. As DNA, the CDR3 is TGTGCCAGCAGCCAATGGGGTAGCGGGGGTGAGCAGCAGTACGTC.

This clonotype has more than one count but fewer than ten. The CDR3, as DNA: TGTGCCAGCAGCTTTGCGGGACAGAATTCACCCCTCCACTTT. It is translated as CASSFAGQNSPLHF. V and J are TRBV7-9 and TRBJ1-6; 7 bases are a match to TRBD1. The CDR3 loop spans 14 amino acids. Trimming at V came to 3 bases and at J to 7 bases, leaving 3 bases not matched to a gene. Germline values: CDR1 SEHNR, CDR2 FQNEAQ (reference sequence).

On this clonotype: One end of the junction is discordant with germline, which a read error may explain. The rearrangement links TRBV7-3 to TRBJ1-2; D is uncertain. Germline CDR1 and CDR2: SGHTA and FQGTGA. This CDR3 region has 14 residues. This chain's CDR3 is CASSLKDPRSAPHF. As DNA, the CDR3 is TGTGCCAGCAGCTTAAAAGATCCGAGGAGCGCCCCACACTTC.

The V gene is TRBV4-3, the J gene TRBJ2-7; D is undetermined. CDR3 length: 13 residues. Trimming shortened V by 4 bases and J by 5 bases, and 12 bases separated the two germline ends. Looked up from germline, CDR1 is LGHNA and CDR2 is YSLEER. The CDR3 DNA reads as TGCGCCAGCAGCCCCAGCGACGGCGACGAGCAGTACTTC. Protein sequence: CASSPSDGDEQYF.

The chain carries TRBV6-5 and TRBJ1-5; D remains unclear. Germline CDR1 is MNHEY and CDR2 is SVGAGI. This CDR3 is 15 amino acids long. Trimming left V 0 bases short and J 1 base short, with 7 bases between. CDR3 sequence: CASSYSHDSNQPQHF. CDR3 DNA: TGTGCCAGCAGTTACTCGCACGACAGCAATCAGCCCCAGCATTTT.

The chain has TRBV11-1 and TRBJ2-1; D possibly matches TRBD1 or TRBD2 (5 bases each). The V gene's germline CDR1 is SGHAT and CDR2 FQDESV (reference sequence). The V end was cut by 5 bases, the J end by 8 bases, with 16 bases between. CDR3 size: 14 residues. The CDR3 DNA follows: TGTGCCAGCAGCAACCCCGATGGGGGTTATGAGCAGTTCTTC. Translating it yields CASSNPDGGYEQFF.

Judged by abundance, this clonotype is large. The chain combines TRBV4-3 with TRBJ1-6; D is unclear. The ends were cut back, 1 base at V and 8 bases at J, with 3 bases in the middle. The germline V gene has CDR1 LGHNA and CDR2 YSLEER. The CDR3 contains 12 residues. The CDR3 DNA is TGCGCCAGCAGCCAAGCCGATTCACCCCTCCACTTT. It encodes CASSQADSPLHF.

V usage is TRBV9 and J usage is TRBJ1-2, with a tentative D call TRBD1 (5 bases). Germline V CDR1 and CDR2: SGDLS, YYNGEE. The V and J ends lost 1 base and 0 bases respectively, with 10 bases between them. The CDR3 is made up of 15 amino acids. CDR3 DNA sequence: TGTGCCAGCAGCGTATTCGACAGCCCTAACTATGGCTACACCTTC. Translation: CASSVFDSPNYGYTF.

The gene calls are TRBV11-3 and TRBJ2-1; 8 nucleotides align to TRBD2. The J segment lost 9 bases and the V segment lost 3 bases, leaving 7 bases of the junction unmatched. The germline gives CDR1 SGHNT, CDR2 YENEEA. This CDR3 contains 14 residues. CDR3 in amino acids: CASSFGGGHVEQFF. In nucleotides, the CDR3 is TGTGCCAGCAGCTTCGGGGGGGGGCATGTTGAGCAGTTCTTC.

The chain joins TRBV28 to TRBJ2-5; 8 nucleotides agree with TRBD1. Trimming removed 5 bases from V and 2 bases from J; junction bases left unmatched: 4. The CDR3 runs 14 residues. Per germline, CDR1 MDHEN and CDR2 SYDVKM. CDR3 in DNA: TGTGCCAGCAGTGTTTGGACAGGGCAAGAGACCCAGTACTTC. Its protein is CASSVWTGQETQYF.

The rearrangement uses TRBV6-2 or TRBV6-3 and TRBJ1-2, with D unclear. Trimming cost V 2 bases and J 11 bases, with 21 bases left between them. Looked up from germline, CDR1 is MNHEY and CDR2 is SVGEGT. The CDR3 has 15 residues. The CDR3 DNA reads as TGTGCCAGCAGTTACATCTCCCCCCCAGGTACCGATTACACCTTC. Protein: CASSYISPPGTDYTF.